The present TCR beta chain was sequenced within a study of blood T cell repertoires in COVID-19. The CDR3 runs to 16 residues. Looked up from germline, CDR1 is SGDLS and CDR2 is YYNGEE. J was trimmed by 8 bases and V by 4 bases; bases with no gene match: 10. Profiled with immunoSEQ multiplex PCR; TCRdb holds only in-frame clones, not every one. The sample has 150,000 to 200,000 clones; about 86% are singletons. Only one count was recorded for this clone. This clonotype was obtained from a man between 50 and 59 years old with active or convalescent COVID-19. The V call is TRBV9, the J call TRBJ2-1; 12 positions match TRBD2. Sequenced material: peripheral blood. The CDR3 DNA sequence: TGTGCCAGCAGCCCCAGGGCTAGCGGGGGGGAGGATGAGCAGTTCTTC. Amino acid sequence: CASSPRASGGEDEQFF.